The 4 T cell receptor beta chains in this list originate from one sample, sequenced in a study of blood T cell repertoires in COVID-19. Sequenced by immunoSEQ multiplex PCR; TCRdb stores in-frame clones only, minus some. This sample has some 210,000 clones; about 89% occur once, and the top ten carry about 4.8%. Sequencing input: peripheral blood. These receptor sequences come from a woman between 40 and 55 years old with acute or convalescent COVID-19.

The CDR3 sequence is CASSLAGRNTIYF. CDR3 in DNA: TGCGCCAGCAGCTTGGCAGGCAGAAACACCATATATTTT. J is TRBJ1-3 and V is TRBV5-1, with D hard to call. This CDR3 comprises 13 residues. Germline V gene sequence: CDR1 SGHRS, CDR2 YFSETQ. V gave up 0 bases and J gave up 5 bases, with 6 bases separating them.

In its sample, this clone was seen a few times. CDR3 sequence: CASSTDRNTGELFF. As DNA, the CDR3 is TGTGCCAGCAGCACAGACAGGAACACCGGGGAGCTGTTTTTT. The chain has TRBV7-9 and TRBJ2-2; maybe TRBD1 (5 bases). The CDR3 is made up of 14 amino acids. V was clipped by 5 bases and J by 1 base, with 8 bases between them. From germline, CDR1 is SEHNR and CDR2 FQNEAQ (reference sequence).

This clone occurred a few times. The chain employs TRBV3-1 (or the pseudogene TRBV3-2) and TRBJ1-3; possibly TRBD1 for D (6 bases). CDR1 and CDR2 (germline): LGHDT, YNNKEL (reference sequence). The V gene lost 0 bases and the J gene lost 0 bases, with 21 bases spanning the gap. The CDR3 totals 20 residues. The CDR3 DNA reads TGTGCCAGCAGCCAAGATAGGAGGACGTACAGGGCGAGCTCTGGAAACACCATATATTTT. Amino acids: CASSQDRRTYRASSGNTIYF.

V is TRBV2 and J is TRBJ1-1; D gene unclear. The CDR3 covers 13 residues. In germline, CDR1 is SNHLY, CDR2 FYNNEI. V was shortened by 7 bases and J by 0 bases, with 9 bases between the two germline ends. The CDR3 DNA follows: TGTGCCAGCAAGGCAGACATGAACACTGAAGCTTTCTTT. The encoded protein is CASKADMNTEAFF.